This T cell receptor (beta chain) is drawn from a study of response to subunit inactivated influenza vaccine. TCRdb processed the RT-PCR reads anew with MiXCR; each CDR3 protein has one entry. Here the sample spans almost 600,000 distinct CDR3 sequences, less than 15% being singletons. The CDR3 runs to 18 residues. Germline values: CDR1 SGHDN, CDR2 FVKESK. Trimming removed 1 base at V and 2 bases at J, with 19 bases between. This clonotype has only a few counts. The sequences come from PBMCs from blood, collected 11 to 12 days after vaccination. The chain uses TRBV14 and TRBJ2-3; perhaps D is TRBD1 or TRBD2 (5 bases each). This receptor was taken from a man aged 50 or older who received an inactivated influenza vaccine. CDR3 in amino acids: CASSQGYSGTTITDTQYF. The CDR3 DNA sequence: TGTGCCAGCAGCCAAGGGTATAGTGGGACCACCATCACAGATACGCAGTATTTT.